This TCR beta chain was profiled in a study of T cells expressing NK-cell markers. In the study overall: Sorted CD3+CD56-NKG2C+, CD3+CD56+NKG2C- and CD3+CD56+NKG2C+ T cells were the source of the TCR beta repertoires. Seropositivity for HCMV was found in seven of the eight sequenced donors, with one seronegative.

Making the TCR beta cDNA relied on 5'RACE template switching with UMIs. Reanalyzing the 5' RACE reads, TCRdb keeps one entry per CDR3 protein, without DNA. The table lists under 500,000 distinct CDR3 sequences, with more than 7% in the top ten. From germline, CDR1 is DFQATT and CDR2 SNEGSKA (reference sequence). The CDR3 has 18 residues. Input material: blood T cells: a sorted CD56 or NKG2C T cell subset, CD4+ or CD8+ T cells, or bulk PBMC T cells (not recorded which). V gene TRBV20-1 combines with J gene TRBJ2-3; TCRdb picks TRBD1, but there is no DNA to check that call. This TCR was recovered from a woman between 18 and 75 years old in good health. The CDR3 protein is CSAHGGSAGRLGTDTQYF.